The 29 T cell receptor beta chains reported below all come from one sample, sequenced in a study of T cell responses to AZD1222 COVID-19 vaccine. Some clones are missing from TCRdb's copy, which holds only in-frame ones; the method was immunoSEQ multiplex PCR. The sample lists 110,000 to 150,000 clones, 80% to 95% occurring once. The specimen was peripheral blood, collected on day 0 of AZD1222 vaccination. The receptors derive from an adult in good health.

The J gene is TRBJ2-1, the V gene TRBV19; TRBD1 matches 7 bases. This CDR3 is 14 amino acids long. The V gene end was trimmed by 5 bases and the J gene end by 3 bases; junction bases not matched to a gene: 4. Germline CDR1 LNHDA, CDR2 SQIVND (reference sequence). CDR3 nucleotides: TGTGCCAGTAGTTTCACAGGGGACTACAATGAGCAGTTCTTC. This gives the protein CASSFTGDYNEQFF. The variable domain in full, with the rest retrieved from reference TRBV19 and TRBJ2-1, is DGGITQSPKYLFRKEGQNVTLSCEQNLNHDAMYWYRQDPGQGLRLIYYSQIVNDFQKGDIAEGYSVSREKKESFPLTVTSAQKNPTAFYLCASSFTGDYNEQFFGPGTRLTVL.

This clone was observed a single time. The genes are TRBV28 and TRBJ1-2; the D is unclear. Looked up from germline, CDR1 is MDHEN and CDR2 is SYDVKM. The CDR3 length is 14 residues. The V end was cut by 5 bases, the J end by 4 bases, with 14 bases between. CDR3 DNA sequence: TGTGCCAGCAGTCCGCGTGGAGGGTTCTATGGCTACACCTTC. Translating it yields CASSPRGGFYGYTF.

This chain links TRBV2 with TRBJ1-5; TRBD1 aligns across 7 bases. The CDR3 runs to 14 residues. With V trimmed by 5 bases and J by 4 bases, 5 bases remained unmatched. The V gene's germline CDR1 is SNHLY and CDR2 FYNNEI. The CDR3 spells CASSIGTENQPQHF. Written as DNA, the CDR3 is TGTGCCAGCAGTATCGGGACAGAAAATCAGCCCCAGCATTTT.

The J gene is TRBJ1-2, the V gene TRBV7-9; no reliable D call. Germline V gives CDR1 SEHNR, CDR2 FQNEAQ (reference sequence). This CDR3 region has 10 residues. The V end lost 5 bases, the J end lost 8 bases, and 6 bases lay between the germline ends. For the CDR3, the DNA is TGTGCCAGCAGCCCCCCCGGCTACACCTTC. It yields the protein CASSPPGYTF.

The rearrangement joins TRBV9 to TRBJ1-4, with TRBD1 as a possible D gene (5 bases). The CDR3 is 15 amino acids. CDR1 and CDR2 (germline): SGDLS, YYNGEE. The V end was cut by 2 bases, the J end by 7 bases, with 15 bases between. This CDR3 reads CASSVSGTKGEKLFF. In DNA, the CDR3 is TGTGCCAGCAGCGTGAGCGGGACCAAGGGTGAAAAACTGTTTTTT.

This rearrangement joins TRBV27 to TRBJ1-4, with 9 bases matching TRBD1. V lost 5 bases to trimming and J lost 6 bases; unmatched junction nucleotides: 13. Per the germline V gene, CDR1 is MNHEY and CDR2 is SMNVEV (reference sequence). The CDR3 sequence is 17 residues long. For the CDR3, the DNA is TGTGCCAGCAGTGGGACAGGGACCTTAGCAGGATATGAAAAACTGTTTTTT. Protein: CASSGTGTLAGYEKLFF. The full variable domain, its missing parts supplied by reference TRBV27 and TRBJ1-4, is EAQVTQNPRYLITVTGKKLTVTCSQNMNHEYMSWYRQDPGLGLRQIYYSMNVEVTDKGDVPEGYKVSRKEKRNFPLILESPSPNQTSLYFCASSGTGTLAGYEKLFFGSGTQLSVL.

The CDR3 loop is CASSLYRQVDYEQYF. In DNA, the CDR3 is TGTGCCAGCTCTCTCTATCGGCAGGTAGACTACGAGCAGTACTTC. The chain uses TRBV27 and TRBJ2-7; D is undetermined. Per the germline V gene, CDR1 is MNHEY and CDR2 is SMNVEV (reference sequence). The CDR3 totals 15 residues. V lost 8 bases, J lost 3 bases, and 20 bases lay in between.

The chain uses TRBV7-9 and TRBJ1-1; TRBD1 aligns across 8 bases. Germline values: CDR1 SEHNR, CDR2 FQNEAQ (reference sequence). CDR3 size: 13 residues. J lost 4 bases, V lost 8 bases, and 6 bases had no gene match. The CDR3 DNA reads TGTGCCAGCGGCGGACAGGGAGGCACTGAAGCTTTCTTT. Translation gives CASGGQGGTEAFF.

The rearrangement joins TRBV11-2 to TRBJ2-7; TRBD2 matches at 9 bases. J was trimmed by 1 base and V by 4 bases; bases with no gene match: 8. Germline-derived CDR1 and CDR2 are SGHAT and FQNNGV. This CDR3 is built from 16 residues. The CDR3 loop reads CASSSRTSASSYEQYF. The CDR3 DNA reads TGTGCCAGCAGCTCCCGGACTAGCGCAAGTTCCTACGAGCAGTACTTC. The full variable domain, rest sourced from reference TRBV11-2 and TRBJ2-7, is EAGVAQSPRYKIIEKRQSVAFWCNPISGHATLYWYQQILGQGPKLLIQFQNNGVVDDSQLPKDRFSAERLKGVDSTLKIQPAKLEDSAVYLCASSSRTSASSYEQYFGPGTRLTVT.

This sequence joins TRBV10-3 and TRBJ1-4, with TRBD1 identical over 9 bases. The V segment lost 3 bases and the J segment 6 bases; nucleotides outside the gene matches: 8. Germline CDR1 and CDR2: ENHRY and SYGVKD. The CDR3 is 16 residues long. The CDR3 DNA sequence: TGTGCCATCAGTGACTCGGGACAGGGATCATATGAAAAACTGTTTTTT. It specifies CAISDSGQGSYEKLFF.

The chain uses TRBV5-6 and TRBJ1-4; D ambiguous. V lost 1 base to trimming and J lost 4 bases, with 14 bases between them. The CDR3 runs 16 residues. CDR1 and CDR2 (germline): SGHDT, YYEEEE. CDR3 nucleotides: TGTGCCAGCAGCTTGTTTATGATGTCGGGTAATGAAAAACTGTTTTTT. Amino acid sequence: CASSLFMMSGNEKLFF.

The chain joins TRBV5-4 to TRBJ2-3, with TRBD2 matching 7 bases. V lost 10 bases and J lost 2; bases outside the gene matches: 13. Per germline, CDR1 SGHNT and CDR2 YYREEE (reference sequence). The CDR3 spans 15 residues. CDR3: CAGGRDYQYTDTQYF. Written as DNA, the CDR3 is TGTGCCGGAGGCCGGGACTACCAGTACACAGATACGCAGTATTTT.

The rearrangement links TRBV4-1 to TRBJ2-7, with TRBD1 as a possible D gene (5 bases). Trimming removed 4 bases at V and 2 bases at J, with 18 bases between. Germline-derived CDR1 and CDR2 are MGHRA and YSYEKL. The CDR3 is made up of 16 amino acids. CDR3: CASSPYDSLKTYEQYF. The CDR3 region has the DNA TGCGCCAGCAGCCCCTACGACAGCCTAAAAACCTACGAGCAGTACTTC.

The chain couples TRBV5-1 to TRBJ2-1; 14 positions match TRBD2. Germline V gene data show CDR1 as SGHRS and CDR2 as YFSETQ. The CDR3 covers 15 residues. Losses at the gene ends were 4 bases for V and 9 bases for J; bases not matched to a gene: 6. The CDR3 reads CASSMGLAGVGEQFF. DNA for the CDR3: TGCGCCAGCAGCATGGGACTAGCGGGAGTCGGTGAGCAGTTCTTC.

The count of this clone is one. The chain combines TRBV27 with TRBJ1-2, with D perhaps matching TRBD1 (6 bases). V lost 7 bases to trimming and J lost 4 bases, with 19 bases between them. CDR1 is MNHEY and CDR2 is SMNVEV in the germline V gene (reference sequence). The CDR3 covers 15 residues. CDR3 residues: CASMERGGSIYGYTF. DNA of the CDR3: TGTGCCAGCATGGAGAGAGGGGGGTCGATCTATGGCTACACCTTC.

Note on this clone: The sample holds other DNA sequences that translate to the same CDR3. J is TRBJ2-1 and V is TRBV9; D call uncertain. The CDR3 sequence is 14 residues long. CDR1 is SGDLS, CDR2 YYNGEE, per germline. Trimming left V 0 bases short and J 4 bases short, with 8 bases between. CDR3 sequence: CASSVGTGYNEQFF. DNA for the CDR3: TGTGCCAGCAGCGTAGGGACGGGTTACAATGAGCAGTTCTTC.

V usage is TRBV13 and J usage is TRBJ2-7, with D uncertain. The CDR3 sequence is 11 residues long. Trimming cost V 2 bases and J 11 bases, with 10 bases left between them. From germline, CDR1 is PRHDT and CDR2 FYEKMQ (reference sequence). As DNA, the CDR3 is TGTGCCAGCAGCTTATGGGGTGAAGAGTACTTC. It yields the protein CASSLWGEEYF.

This chain connects TRBV5-6 to TRBJ1-1; 7 positions match TRBD1. The CDR3 runs 15 residues. The V and J ends lost 4 bases and 2 bases, in that order; junction bases with no gene match: 8. Germline V CDR1 and CDR2: SGHDT, YYEEEE. The CDR3 bases are TGTGCCAGCAGCGCTTACCGGGACAGAAACACTGAAGCTTTCTTT. It codes for CASSAYRDRNTEAFF. Full variable domain (outside the CDR3, taken from reference TRBV5-6 and TRBJ1-1): DAGVTQSPTHLIKTRGQQVTLRCSPKSGHDTVSWYQQALGQGPQFIFQYYEEEERQRGNFPDRFSGHQFPNYSSELNVNALLLGDSALYLCASSAYRDRNTEAFFGQGTRLTVV.

The rearrangement links TRBV30 to TRBJ2-1; D remains ambiguous. Germline CDR1 and CDR2: GTSNPN and SVGIG (reference sequence). Trimming removed 4 bases from V and 4 bases from J, with 8 bases in between. The CDR3 sequence is 12 residues long. CDR3 in amino acids: CAWIDPYNEQFF. CDR3 bases: TGTGCCTGGATTGATCCATACAATGAGCAGTTCTTC.

This rearrangement joins TRBV20-1 to TRBJ2-1; D is perhaps TRBD1 or TRBD2 (5 bases each). CDR1 DFQATT and CDR2 SNEGSKA come from the germline V gene (reference sequence). Between the trimmed V and J ends, which lost 5 bases and 3 bases, there was a span of 14 bases. The CDR3 has 14 amino acids. The DNA for the CDR3 is TGCAGTGCTCGTGGGGGAAACCACTACAATGAGCAGTTCTTC. Amino acid sequence: CSARGGNHYNEQFF.

This chain links TRBV30 with TRBJ1-1; no reliable D call. Between the trimmed V and J ends, which lost 4 bases and 2 bases, there was a span of 11 bases. The CDR3 contains 13 residues. Germline values: CDR1 GTSNPN, CDR2 SVGIG (reference sequence). The CDR3 DNA reads TGTGCCTGGAAAAACACCTTAAACACTGAAGCTTTCTTT. It is translated as CAWKNTLNTEAFF.

V is TRBV5-1 and J is TRBJ1-2; 9 bases map to TRBD1. The CDR3 sequence is 15 residues long. The V gene's germline CDR1 is SGHRS and CDR2 YFSETQ. V shed 4 bases, J shed 5 bases, and the junction held 9 bases outside the gene matches. DNA for the CDR3: TGCGCCAGCAGCCGAATGGACAGGGGTTTATATGGCTACACCTTC. Residues: CASSRMDRGLYGYTF.

This sequence joins TRBV5-4 and TRBJ2-1; 10 positions agree with TRBD1. This CDR3 comprises 15 residues. With 3 bases clipped from V and 6 bases from J, the junction kept 6 bases outside the gene matches. Per the germline V gene, CDR1 is SGHNT and CDR2 is YYREEE (reference sequence). The CDR3 protein is CASSSRDRGLNEQFF. The CDR3 region has the DNA TGTGCCAGCAGCTCGCGGGACAGGGGTCTCAATGAGCAGTTCTTC.

This clone was recorded once. V gene TRBV19 combines with J gene TRBJ2-1; tentative D call: TRBD1 (7 bases). Trimming left V 7 bases short and J 3 bases short, with 16 bases between. This CDR3 spans 15 amino acids. Germline CDR1 and CDR2: LNHDA and SQIVND (reference sequence). The CDR3 DNA reads TGTGCCAGTATCTCCCAGGGGGGACTCTACAATGAGCAGTTCTTC. This translates into CASISQGGLYNEQFF.

V gene TRBV14 combines with J gene TRBJ2-7; D call uncertain. Trimming removed 0 bases at V and 4 bases at J, with 7 bases between. This CDR3 is 13 amino acids long. The V gene's germline CDR1 is SGHDN and CDR2 FVKESK. The CDR3 DNA sequence: TGTGCCAGCAGCCAAGAAAACCGGTACGAGCAGTACTTC. Amino acids: CASSQENRYEQYF.

The J gene is TRBJ1-5, the V gene TRBV6-1; 7 bases agree with TRBD1. This CDR3 region has 17 residues. V gave up 1 base and J gave up 2 bases; unmatched junction bases: 8. Germline CDR1 is MNHNS and CDR2 is SASEGT. The CDR3: CASSEVRGRGGNQPQHF. In DNA form, the CDR3 reads TGTGCCAGCAGTGAAGTGAGGGGGCGAGGCGGCAATCAGCCCCAGCATTTT.

The chain has TRBV7-2 and TRBJ2-7, with 10 bases fitting TRBD2. This CDR3 is built from 16 residues. The germline V gene encodes CDR1 SGHTA and CDR2 FQGNSA. Trimming cost V 3 bases and J 0 bases; bases outside gene matches: 5. CDR3 coding DNA: TGTGCCAGCAGCTTCCGTAGCGGGAGGAACTCCTACGAGCAGTACTTC. Translating gives CASSFRSGRNSYEQYF.

The sample holds a few counts of this clone. The chain couples TRBV16 to TRBJ1-2; D remains ambiguous. V dropped 0 bases and J dropped 6 bases, with 8 bases sitting between them. The CDR3 runs 13 residues. CDR1 and CDR2 (germline): KGHSY, FQNENV. In DNA, the CDR3 is TGTGCCAGCAGCCAATCGAGCGGGAATGGCTACACCTTC. This codes for CASSQSSGNGYTF.

The chain combines TRBV29-1 with TRBJ2-3; D not certain. V shed 4 bases and J shed 2 bases, with 10 bases lying between them. Germline V gene lookup returns CDR1 SQVTM and CDR2 ANQGSEA. The CDR3 sequence is 13 residues long. CDR3 in amino acids: CSVGAGPTDTQYF. The CDR3 bases are TGCAGCGTTGGGGCAGGCCCCACAGATACGCAGTATTTT.